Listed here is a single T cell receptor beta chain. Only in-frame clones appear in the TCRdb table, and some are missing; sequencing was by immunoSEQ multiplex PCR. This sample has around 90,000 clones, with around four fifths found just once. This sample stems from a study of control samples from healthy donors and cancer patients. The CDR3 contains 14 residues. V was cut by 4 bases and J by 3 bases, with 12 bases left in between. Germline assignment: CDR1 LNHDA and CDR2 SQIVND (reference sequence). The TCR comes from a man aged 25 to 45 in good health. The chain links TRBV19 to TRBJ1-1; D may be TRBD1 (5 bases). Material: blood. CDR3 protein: CASSTQGTDTEAFF. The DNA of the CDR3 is TGTGCCAGTAGTACCCAGGGTACGGACACTGAAGCTTTCTTT.